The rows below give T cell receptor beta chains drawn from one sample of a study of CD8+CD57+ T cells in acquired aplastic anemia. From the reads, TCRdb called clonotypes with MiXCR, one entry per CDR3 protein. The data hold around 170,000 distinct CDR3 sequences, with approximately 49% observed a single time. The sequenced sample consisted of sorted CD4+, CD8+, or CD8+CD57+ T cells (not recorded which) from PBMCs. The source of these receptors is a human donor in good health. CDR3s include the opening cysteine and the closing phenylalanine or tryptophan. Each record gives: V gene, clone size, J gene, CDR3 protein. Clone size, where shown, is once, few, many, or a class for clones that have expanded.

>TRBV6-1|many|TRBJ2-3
CASSETGDTQYF
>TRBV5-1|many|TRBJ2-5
CASSPPTGVGETQYF
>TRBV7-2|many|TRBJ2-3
CASSLGGLSTDTQYF
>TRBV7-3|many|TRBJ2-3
CASSSPQRGDTQYF
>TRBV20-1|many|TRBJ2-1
CSASDHSGRAYNEQFF
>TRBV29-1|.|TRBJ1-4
CSVTGTGGEKLFF
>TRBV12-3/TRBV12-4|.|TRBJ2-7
CASSLDPSDDEQYF
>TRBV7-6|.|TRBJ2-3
CASSLGLAGGLTDTQYF
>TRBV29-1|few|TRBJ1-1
CSVEGRMNTEAFF
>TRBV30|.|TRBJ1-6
CAWSVETGPLSRSPLHF
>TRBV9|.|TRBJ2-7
CASSIKDAYEQYF
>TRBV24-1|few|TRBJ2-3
CATSDPAGYGRTQYF
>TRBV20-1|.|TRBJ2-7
CSARVGAGVYEQYF